One sample yielded the 15 T cell receptor beta chains listed below, sequenced in a study of T cell clusters in autoimmune cytopenias. TRB was amplified from roughly 0.25 ug of peripheral blood genomic DNA per sample. TRB was amplified by touch-down multiplex PCR, primer pools A and B combined. TCRdb reprocessed the multiplex PCR reads; each CDR3 protein has one entry and no DNA is given. The sample includes some 6,000 distinct CDR3 sequences. These data were also reused for a study on T cell repertoires in aging, cancer and after chemotherapy.

The sequencing sample was made of peripheral blood. These receptor sequences come from a human donor in good health.

This clonotype ranks as medium-sized (0.01 to 0.1%) in terms of frequency. The chain uses TRBV5-4 and TRBJ2-3; TCRdb gives TRBD1 as the D gene, but with no DNA this cannot be confirmed. Germline CDR1 and CDR2: SGHNT and YYREEE (reference sequence). The CDR3 totals 15 residues. The CDR3: CASSSGARPWDTQYF.

V and J are TRBV7-6 and TRBJ2-1; TCRdb indicates TRBD2, and absent DNA this call remains unverified. CDR3 size: 14 residues. Germline CDR1 is SGHVS and CDR2 is FNYEAQ. The CDR3 loop is CASSLRTSGGEQFF.

The chain couples TRBV5-1 to TRBJ2-1. Looked up from germline, CDR1 is SGHRS and CDR2 is YFSETQ. This CDR3 has 12 residues. CDR3 sequence reads: CASSLNNNEQFF.

This clonotype is deemed medium-sized by its frequency. The rearrangement joins TRBV24-1 to TRBJ2-3. CDR3 length equals 13 residues. Germline assignment: CDR1 KGHDR and CDR2 SFDVKD. CDR3 residues: CATSAKDTDTQYF.

By frequency, this clonotype registers medium-sized. The V gene is TRBV30, the J gene TRBJ1-2. Per the germline V gene, CDR1 is GTSNPN and CDR2 is SVGIG (reference sequence). The CDR3 sequence is 13 residues long. CDR3 protein: CACFDRVTYGYTF. The full variable domain, completed using reference TRBV30 and TRBJ1-2, is SQTIHQWPATLVQPVGSPLSLECTVEGTSNPNLYWYRQAAGRGLQLLFYSVGIGQISSEVPQNLSASRPQDRQFILSSKKLLLSDSGFYLCACFDRVTYGYTFGSGTRLTVV.

V is TRBV5-1 and J is TRBJ1-4. CDR3 size: 14 residues. CDR1 is SGHRS, CDR2 YFSETQ, per germline. This CDR3 is CASSLSQTNEKLFF. The full variable domain, with the rest looked up from reference TRBV5-1 and TRBJ1-4, is KAGVTQTPRYLIKTRGQQVTLSCSPISGHRSVSWYQQTPGQGLQFLFEYFSETQRNKGNFPGRFSGRQFSNSRSEMNVSTLELGDSALYLCASSLSQTNEKLFFGSGTQLSVL.

The CDR3 region is CASSPDRGNQPQHF. The gene calls are TRBV18 and TRBJ1-5; the TRBD1 assignment by TCRdb is unverifiable without DNA. Germline V CDR1 and CDR2: KGHSH, LQKENI. The CDR3 is 14 residues long.

This clonotype shows up as medium-sized (0.01 to 0.1%) by frequency. V is TRBV27 and J is TRBJ2-1; without DNA, the TCRdb call of TRBD2 cannot be checked. Germline assignment: CDR1 MNHEY and CDR2 SMNVEV (reference sequence). The CDR3 contains 15 residues. The CDR3 loop is CASRRGTSGSDEQFF.

The chain joins TRBV5-1 to TRBJ2-5; with no DNA, the TCRdb D assignment of TRBD1 cannot be verified. Per the germline V gene, CDR1 is SGHRS and CDR2 is YFSETQ. CDR3 size: 14 residues. CDR3 protein: CASSPTTGQETQYF.

This chain connects TRBV11-3 to TRBJ2-1; absent DNA, TCRdb's TRBD2 call cannot be checked. The germline V gene has CDR1 SGHNT and CDR2 YENEEA. The CDR3 consists of 15 residues. This CDR3 is CASSLLDRRSNEQFF.

This clonotype is identified as medium-sized from frequency. The J gene is TRBJ1-6, the V gene TRBV5-6. This CDR3 spans 14 amino acids. Germline V gives CDR1 SGHDT, CDR2 YYEEEE. The CDR3 loop reads CASSLGGVGSPLHF.

By frequency, this clonotype is medium-sized. The genes are TRBV12-3 or TRBV12-4 and TRBJ1-4. The CDR3 totals 14 residues. CDR3 residues: CASSQDTTNEKLFF.

This clonotype counts as medium-sized by frequency. The V gene is TRBV27, the J gene TRBJ2-2; without DNA, the TCRdb call of TRBD1 cannot be checked. Germline lookup yields CDR1 MNHEY and CDR2 SMNVEV (reference sequence). This CDR3 has 15 amino acids. The CDR3: CASSLGTGGTGELFF.

CDR3 in amino acids: CSANTGVEQYF. This rearrangement joins TRBV20-1 to TRBJ2-7; the TRBD1 assignment by TCRdb is unverifiable without DNA. CDR1 and CDR2 from the germline V gene are DFQATT and SNEGSKA (reference sequence). The CDR3 loop spans 11 amino acids.

V is TRBV5-5 and J is TRBJ2-7; TCRdb indicates TRBD2, and absent DNA this call remains unverified. This CDR3 comprises 16 residues. CDR1 SGHKS and CDR2 YYEKEE come from the germline V gene (reference sequence). Here the CDR3 reads CASSAPLAFNSYEQYF.